This T cell receptor beta chain was recovered during a study of T cells after somatic rescue of genetic block. This clone was seen once. This CDR3 is built from 16 residues. Per the germline V gene, CDR1 is MNHEY and CDR2 is SMNVEV (reference sequence). J lost 3 bases, V lost 5 bases, and 2 bases had no gene match. The data were produced by immunoSEQ multiplex PCR, yet TCRdb's version contains in-frame clones alone and is incomplete. The sample yields more than 65,000 clones, roughly 93% seen once. The specimen was peripheral blood mononuclear cells (PBMCs). This TCR derives from a man aged 25-40 years. This chain uses TRBV27 with TRBJ2-1, with TRBD2 matching 15 bases. The CDR3 DNA is TGTGCCAGCAGTCCGGGACTAGCGGGGGGCTACAATGAGCAGTTCTTC. Translation: CASSPGLAGGYNEQFF.